The next 14 T cell receptor beta chains were all read from a single sample in a study of vaccination and CD4 T cells after COVID-19. This sample's treatment: approximately nine-day PBMC culture with coronavirus spike peptide pools or control peptides (ViraFEST assay). No cognate antigen is known for these TCRs. Sequencing of the DNA from cultured CD4+ T cells was carried out with the Oncomine TCR Beta short-read assay. TCRdb passed the PCR reads through MiXCR, listing each CDR3 protein once. This table holds 20,000 to 25,000 distinct CDR3 sequences, 35% to 55% found once. Sequencing was carried out using CD4+ T cells from blood, cultured in vitro. The receptors stem from a human donor who had recovered from COVID-19.

This chain joins TRBV5-1 and TRBJ2-1; 9 positions agree with TRBD2. The V and J ends lost 2 bases and 0 bases, in that order; junction bases with no gene match: 6. Germline-derived CDR1 and CDR2 are SGHRS and YFSETQ. This CDR3 contains 17 residues. The DNA of the CDR3 is TGCGCCAGCAGCTTACAACTAGCGGGCCGCTCCTACAATGAGCAGTTCTTC. It specifies CASSLQLAGRSYNEQFF. The variable domain in full, completed from reference TRBV5-1 and TRBJ2-1, reads KAGVTQTPRYLIKTRGQQVTLSCSPISGHRSVSWYQQTPGQGLQFLFEYFSETQRNKGNFPGRFSGRQFSNSRSEMNVSTLELGDSALYLCASSLQLAGRSYNEQFFGPGTRLTVL.

The V call is TRBV10-3, the J call TRBJ1-5; D gene ambiguous. V lost 8 bases to trimming and J lost 5 bases, with 13 bases between them. Germline CDR1 reads ENHRY; CDR2 reads SYGVKD. The CDR3 runs 13 residues. The CDR3, as DNA: TGTGCCATCCGCCCGGATGGGGATCAGCCCCAGCATTTT. This gives the protein CAIRPDGDQPQHF.

This clonotype was seen more than once but under ten times. The rearrangement joins TRBV7-9 to TRBJ2-5; no clear D gene. The CDR3 is made up of 12 amino acids. With 2 bases removed from V and 4 bases from J, the gap between germline ends came to 5 bases. Looked up from germline, CDR1 is SEHNR and CDR2 is FQNEAQ (reference sequence). CDR3 DNA sequence: TGTGCCAGCAGCTTACCGGGAGAGACCCAGTACTTC. Its protein is CASSLPGETQYF.

For the CDR3, the DNA is TGCAGTGCTATACCTCATCAGGGGGGATACAATGAGCAGTTCTTC. Translating gives CSAIPHQGGYNEQFF. The chain joins TRBV20-1 to TRBJ2-1; tentatively, D is TRBD1 (7 bases). Germline V CDR1 and CDR2: DFQATT, SNEGSKA (reference sequence). Trimming took off 4 bases at V and 4 bases at J, with 17 bases between the two ends. The CDR3 is 15 amino acids.

CDR3 sequence (DNA): TGTGCCAGCACCGCTACAGGGGCGAACGAGCAGTACTTC. Translation: CASTATGANEQYF. This chain joins TRBV6-1 and TRBJ2-7; 7 nucleotides agree with TRBD1. Trimming removed 7 bases from V and 5 bases from J; junction bases left unmatched: 8. CDR1 is MNHNS, CDR2 SASEGT, per germline. CDR3 length: 13 amino acids.

This clonotype was observed a handful of times. The chain couples TRBV19 to TRBJ2-2; 10 positions agree with TRBD1. The CDR3 is 15 amino acids. J lost 4 bases, V lost 6 bases, and 5 bases had no gene match. Germline V lookup: CDR1 LNHDA, CDR2 SQIVND (reference sequence). In nucleotides, the CDR3 is TGTGCCAGTAGCGACAGGGGGCAAGGCACCGGGGAGCTGTTTTTT. This codes for CASSDRGQGTGELFF.

V is TRBV2 and J is TRBJ1-1, with a tentative D call TRBD1 (6 bases). The CDR3 has 10 amino acids. V lost 8 bases and J 7 bases, leaving 8 bases between the germline ends. CDR1 and CDR2 from the germline V gene are SNHLY and FYNNEI. For the CDR3, the DNA is TGTGCCAGCGGGGGGCTTGAAGCTTTCTTT. It yields the protein CASGGLEAFF.

The chain carries TRBV19 and TRBJ2-5, with D unclear. V was pared by 7 bases and J by 5 bases, with 14 bases between. CDR1 LNHDA and CDR2 SQIVND come from the germline V gene (reference sequence). CDR3 length equals 13 residues. Here the CDR3 reads CASTRVGSETQYF. The CDR3 nucleotides are TGTGCCAGTACCAGAGTAGGTTCCGAGACCCAGTACTTC. The entire variable domain, with the rest obtained from reference TRBV19 and TRBJ2-5, is as follows: DGGITQSPKYLFRKEGQNVTLSCEQNLNHDAMYWYRQDPGQGLRLIYYSQIVNDFQKGDIAEGYSVSREKKESFPLTVTSAQKNPTAFYLCASTRVGSETQYFGPGTRLLVL.

The V call is TRBV28, the J call TRBJ1-5; D possibly corresponds to TRBD1 (5 bases). Trimming cost V 3 bases and J 5 bases, with 11 bases left between them. The CDR3 has 14 residues. From germline, CDR1 is MDHEN and CDR2 SYDVKM. The CDR3, as DNA: TGTGCCAGCAGTTTTAATGGGGGGGATCAGCCCCAGCATTTT. This translates into CASSFNGGDQPQHF.

This clonotype was seen a handful of times. The V call is TRBV19, the J call TRBJ1-5; D ambiguous. The CDR3 runs to 16 residues. V dropped 3 bases and J dropped 3 bases, with 15 bases sitting between them. CDR1 is LNHDA, CDR2 SQIVND, per germline (reference sequence). CDR3 sequence (DNA): TGTGCCAGTAGTATGGGATTAGGTAGTATCAATCAGCCCCAGCATTTT. Translated, it gives CASSMGLGSINQPQHF.

A few counts support this clonotype. V gene TRBV24-1 combines with J gene TRBJ2-5, with 7 bases matching TRBD2. Germline V gene sequence: CDR1 KGHDR, CDR2 SFDVKD. The CDR3 runs 16 residues. The ends lost 5 bases at V and 1 base at J; junction bases unmatched: 9. The CDR3 reads CATSARTRGAQETQYF. CDR3 bases: TGTGCCACCAGTGCCAGGACTAGAGGAGCCCAAGAGACCCAGTACTTC.

This clonotype has only one observation. V usage is TRBV5-1 and J usage is TRBJ2-1, with 8 bases lining up with TRBD2. Per germline, CDR1 SGHRS and CDR2 YFSETQ. The ends lost 0 bases at V and 1 base at J; junction bases unmatched: 0. This CDR3 is 15 amino acids long. The CDR3, as DNA: TGCGCCAGCAGCTTGGGCGGGGGGTCCTACAATGAGCAGTTCTTC. Translated, it gives CASSLGGGSYNEQFF.

The sample holds a few counts of this clonotype. DNA of the CDR3: TGTGCCAGCAGTGCGAAGGGTTATGGCTACACCTTC. Its translation is CASSAKGYGYTF. J is TRBJ1-2 and V is TRBV28; D gene uncertain. The germline V and J ends were trimmed by 5 bases and 5 bases, with 9 bases remaining between them. This CDR3 spans 12 amino acids. Germline V gene sequence: CDR1 MDHEN, CDR2 SYDVKM.

CDR3 loop: CATPGQGTYEQYF. CDR3 in DNA: TGTGCCACTCCGGGACAGGGGACCTACGAGCAGTACTTC. V and J are TRBV25-1 and TRBJ2-7, with TRBD1 matching over 10 bases. CDR3 length: 13 amino acids. CDR1 MGHDK and CDR2 SYGVNS come from the germline V gene. J lost 2 bases, V lost 10 bases, and 5 bases had no gene match.